The 31 T cell receptor beta chains presented below share a single source sample, sequenced in a study of cytomegalovirus exposure and HLA in healthy donors listed by TCRdb under 2017. Library construction relied on the immunoSEQ multiplex PCR assay. For the multiplex PCR, a mixture combining 60 forward primers for TCR Vbeta segments and 13 reverse primers for TCR Jbeta segments was used. Entries here come from immuneACCESS through TCRdb and include only in-frame sequences with V and J called. Some clones fail to appear in such tables; in the studies checked, an unresolved V gene covers under half of the shortfall, and the cause of the remainder is unknown. This sample has over 200,000 clones in its table, and 80% to 90% of those were observed once. The leading ten clones occupy 0.9% to 1.1% of the sample. The sample was PBMCs. These receptors were obtained from a young woman in good health and CMV-seronegative.

This clone was counted only a few times. One junction end disagrees with the germline gene, perhaps due to a read error. The CDR3: CASSSGTVNEF. CDR3 nucleotides: TGTGCCAGCAGCTCGGGGACAGTTAACGAATTT. The chain combines TRBV5-6 with TRBJ1-4; 7 bases align to TRBD1. The CDR3 has 11 residues. The germline V gene has CDR1 SGHDT and CDR2 YYEEEE.

The J gene is TRBJ1-1, the V gene TRBV10-2; the D is unclear. CDR1 WSHSY and CDR2 SAAADI come from the germline V gene. This CDR3 is built from 16 residues. V dropped 8 bases and J dropped 3 bases, with 22 bases sitting between them. The CDR3 DNA reads TGCGCCAGCGGCTACTCTAGTGGAATATCGGACACTGAAGCTTTCTTT. As protein: CASGYSSGISDTEAFF.

CDR3: CASIGSFEKLFF. CDR3 bases: TGTGCCAGTATCGGGTCTTTCGAAAAACTGTTTTTT. V usage is TRBV19 and J usage is TRBJ1-4, with no clear D. The germline gives CDR1 LNHDA, CDR2 SQIVND (reference sequence). The CDR3 length is 12 residues. Trimming cost V 7 bases and J 8 bases, with 11 bases left between them.

The chain carries TRBV27 and TRBJ1-4; 7 bases are a match to TRBD1. CDR1 and CDR2 (germline): MNHEY, SMNVEV (reference sequence). With V trimmed by 0 bases and J by 10 bases, 5 bases remained unmatched. The length of the CDR3 is 14 residues. CDR3 coding DNA: TGTGCCAGCAGTTTATCTGCAGGGGGTCGAAAACTGTTTTTT. Its protein product is CASSLSAGGRKLFF.

The chain is built from TRBV5-1 and TRBJ1-4, with D tentatively TRBD1 (6 bases). Germline-derived CDR1 and CDR2 are SGHRS and YFSETQ. The CDR3 is 14 amino acids. Deletions cut 5 bases from V and 0 bases from J, with 8 bases between. The CDR3 nucleotides are TGCGCCAGCAGGTCAGGGGCAACTAATGAAAAACTGTTTTTT. This codes for CASRSGATNEKLFF.

The rearrangement joins TRBV18 to TRBJ1-2, with no clear D. Trimming left V 0 bases short and J 3 bases short, with 11 bases between. This CDR3 has 15 amino acids. The germline CDR1 and CDR2 sequences are KGHSH and LQKENI. CDR3: CASSPPYPTDYGYTF. The CDR3 region has the DNA TGTGCCAGCTCACCACCGTACCCCACGGACTATGGCTACACCTTC. Supplemented by reference TRBV18 and TRBJ1-2, the full variable domain reads NAGVMQNPRHLVRRRGQEARLRCSPMKGHSHVYWYRQLPEEGLKFMVYLQKENIIDESGMPKERFSAEFPKEGPSILRIQQVVRGDSAAYFCASSPPYPTDYGYTFGSGTRLTVV.

This clone was counted a single time. This chain connects TRBV2 to TRBJ1-6; 10 bases fit TRBD1. Germline values: CDR1 SNHLY, CDR2 FYNNEI. This CDR3 contains 14 residues. Trimming removed 3 bases from V and 10 bases from J; junction bases left unmatched: 3. CDR3 in DNA: TGTGCCAGCAGTGAGGACAGGGGGGAGTCACCCCTCCACTTT. This translates into CASSEDRGESPLHF.

The CDR3, as DNA: TGCAGCGCAGCGGACAGGGACCTATATTTT. It is translated as CSAADRDLYF. The chain recombines TRBV29-1 with TRBJ1-3; 8 nucleotides match TRBD1. Germline V gene sequence: CDR1 SQVTM, CDR2 ANQGSEA. The CDR3 is made up of 10 amino acids. With V trimmed by 7 bases and J by 14 bases, 7 bases remained unmatched.

This clone has more than one count but fewer than ten. This chain joins TRBV7-6 and TRBJ2-5; a possible D gene is TRBD1 (5 bases). The CDR3 extends over 14 amino acids. V was cut by 3 bases and J by 5 bases, with 13 bases left in between. The germline CDR1 and CDR2 sequences are SGHVS and FNYEAQ. The CDR3 sequence is CASSFGRADETQYF. CDR3 DNA: TGTGCCAGCAGCTTCGGCAGGGCAGATGAGACCCAGTACTTC.

V and J are TRBV7-3 and TRBJ2-5; 7 bases are a match to TRBD1. V lost 4 bases and J lost 4; bases outside the gene matches: 6. The V gene's germline CDR1 is SGHTA and CDR2 FQGTGA. This CDR3 has 14 amino acids. The CDR3 coding sequence is TGTGCCAGCAGCTCCCAGGGGGTGGGAGAGACCCAGTACTTC. This codes for CASSSQGVGETQYF.

The V call is TRBV19, the J call TRBJ2-5; 7 bases map to TRBD2. The J call is doubtful: the DNA matches TRBJ2-7 better. The V gene's germline CDR1 is LNHDA and CDR2 SQIVND (reference sequence). The CDR3 totals 12 residues. The CDR3 nucleotides read TGTGCCCGCAGCGGGGAGTCCTACGAGCAGTACTTC. Protein: CARSGESYEQYF.

This chain uses TRBV10-3 with TRBJ2-7; D may be TRBD1 (6 bases). Germline values: CDR1 ENHRY, CDR2 SYGVKD. V was cut by 3 bases and J by 4 bases, with 13 bases left in between. The CDR3 contains 14 residues. CDR3 amino acids: CAISDVRGAYEQYF. CDR3 nucleotide sequence: TGTGCCATCAGTGACGTCAGGGGAGCATACGAGCAGTACTTC.

The V and J genes are TRBV7-2 and TRBJ2-7; D ambiguous. The CDR3 loop spans 14 amino acids. V shed 4 bases and J shed 1 base, with 11 bases lying between them. CDR1 SGHTA and CDR2 FQGNSA come from the germline V gene. The CDR3 sequence is CASSSQSTSYEQYF. In nucleotides, the CDR3 is TGTGCCAGCAGCTCCCAAAGTACTTCCTACGAGCAGTACTTC.

The genes are TRBV13 and TRBJ2-7, with D hard to call. The CDR3 covers 15 residues. In germline, CDR1 is PRHDT, CDR2 FYEKMQ (reference sequence). The V and J ends lost 5 bases and 0 bases respectively, with 14 bases between them. The CDR3 nucleotides read TGTGCCAGCAGCAACCTAGTGGAAAGCTCCTACGAGCAGTACTTC. Amino acid sequence: CASSNLVESSYEQYF.

The V gene is TRBV30, the J gene TRBJ2-7; 8 bases align to TRBD2. V shed 3 bases and J 4 bases; nucleotides not matched to a gene: 5. The CDR3 loop spans 13 amino acids. The germline V gene encodes CDR1 GTSNPN and CDR2 SVGIG (reference sequence). CDR3 coding DNA: TGTGCCTGGAGCTCTAGCGGGTATTACGAGCAGTACTTC. Amino acids: CAWSSSGYYEQYF.

This chain links TRBV19 with TRBJ2-6; possibly TRBD1 for D (5 bases). The CDR3 is 18 amino acids. Trimming cost V 2 bases and J 0 bases, with 14 bases left between them. CDR1 and CDR2 (germline): LNHDA, SQIVND (reference sequence). In DNA form, the CDR3 reads TGTGCCAGTAGTATAATCTCCAGGGCAGGCTCTGGGGCCAACGTCCTGACTTTC. Encoded protein: CASSIISRAGSGANVLTF.

The chain couples TRBV9 to TRBJ2-4; 11 bases line up with TRBD1. Germline values: CDR1 SGDLS, CDR2 YYNGEE. The CDR3 contains 14 residues. V shed 3 bases, J shed 8 bases, and the junction held 4 bases outside the gene matches. The CDR3 coding sequence is TGTGCCAGCAGCGGAACGGGACAGGGGGACATTCAGTACTTC. Translating gives CASSGTGQGDIQYF.

The rearrangement links TRBV5-1 to TRBJ2-1, with TRBD1 matching over 12 bases. Trimming removed 3 bases from V and 6 bases from J; junction bases left unmatched: 10. Looked up from germline, CDR1 is SGHRS and CDR2 is YFSETQ. The CDR3 spans 17 residues. The CDR3 DNA sequence: TGCGCCAGCAGCTACTACCCGGGACAGGGGGCTGTCAATGAGCAGTTCTTC. Amino acid sequence: CASSYYPGQGAVNEQFF.

The genes are TRBV2 and TRBJ2-7, with 7 positions matching TRBD1. Germline values: CDR1 SNHLY, CDR2 FYNNEI. The CDR3 extends over 15 amino acids. Trimming removed 9 bases from V and 1 base from J; junction bases left unmatched: 12. The CDR3 sequence: CASSGTEGVSYEQYF. Here the CDR3 DNA reads TGTGCCAGTTCCGGGACAGAGGGTGTTTCCTACGAGCAGTACTTC. The full variable domain, with the rest looked up from reference TRBV2 and TRBJ2-7, is EPEVTQTPSHQVTQMGQEVILRCVPISNHLYFYWYRQILGQKVEFLVSFYNNEISEKSEIFDDQFSVERPDGSNFTLKIRSTKLEDSAMYFCASSGTEGVSYEQYFGPGTRLTVT.

CDR3 nucleotide sequence: TGTGCCAGTAGTCAACAGGGTTGGGGCAATCAGCCCCAGCATTTT. Translated: CASSQQGWGNQPQHF. V is TRBV19 and J is TRBJ1-5; tentative D call: TRBD1 (6 bases). V shed 5 bases and J shed 2 bases, with 13 bases lying between them. From germline, CDR1 is LNHDA and CDR2 SQIVND (reference sequence). This CDR3 has 15 amino acids.

CDR3 loop: CASRGKGELNEQYF. The CDR3 nucleotides are TGTGCCAGCAGGGGGAAGGGGGAATTGAACGAGCAGTACTTC. The chain employs TRBV2 and TRBJ2-7, with TRBD1 as a possible D gene (6 bases). From germline, CDR1 is SNHLY and CDR2 FYNNEI. V lost 6 bases and J 5 bases, leaving 17 bases between the germline ends. The CDR3 covers 14 residues.

J is TRBJ2-1 and V is TRBV4-1, with 9 positions matching TRBD1. The CDR3 spans 14 residues. After removal of 5 bases from V and 3 bases from J, the junction contained 2 bases not matched to a gene. CDR1 and CDR2 from the germline V gene are MGHRA and YSYEKL. The CDR3 coding sequence is TGCGCCAGCAGCGGGACAGGGAACTACAATGAGCAGTTCTTC. Translation gives CASSGTGNYNEQFF.

The table lists this clone with a count of one. The V gene is TRBV9, the J gene TRBJ2-1; D is ambiguous. Germline V lookup: CDR1 SGDLS, CDR2 YYNGEE. The ends were cut back, 3 bases at V and 0 bases at J, with 4 bases in the middle. The CDR3 is 13 amino acids. Here the CDR3 reads CASSGGSYNEQFF. CDR3 in DNA: TGTGCCAGCAGCGGAGGCTCCTACAATGAGCAGTTCTTC.

This chain connects TRBV21-1 to TRBJ1-1; the table gives TRBD1 as D, unverified against the DNA. TRBV21-1 is recorded as a pseudogene. CDR3 length: 15 amino acids. The DNA for the CDR3 is TGTGCCAGCAGCGGGCCCGGGACATCGAACACTGAAGCTTTCTTT. This codes for CASSGPGTSNTEAFF.

The genes are TRBV11-2 and TRBJ2-3; 9 nucleotides agree with TRBD1. The CDR3 contains 15 residues. Trimming removed 5 bases from V and 2 bases from J; junction bases left unmatched: 5. Germline V CDR1 and CDR2: SGHAT, FQNNGV. CDR3 amino acids: CASSRGQGTTDTQYF. The CDR3 coding sequence is TGTGCCAGCAGCCGGGGACAGGGCACCACAGATACGCAGTATTTT.

The V and J genes are TRBV7-9 and TRBJ1-1; 11 positions match TRBD1. Germline trimming cut 1 base from V and 3 bases from J; bases unmatched to any gene: 1. Germline V gene sequence: CDR1 SEHNR, CDR2 FQNEAQ (reference sequence). There are 15 residues in the CDR3. The CDR3 bases are TGTGCCAGCAGCTTAGGGGACAGGGGGGACACTGAAGCTTTCTTT. This encodes CASSLGDRGDTEAFF.

The count of this clone is one. The same CDR3 can be traced to other DNA sequences in this sample. This chain connects TRBV5-1 to TRBJ2-1; 8 bases match TRBD2. This CDR3 contains 16 residues. V lost 2 bases and J lost 0; bases outside the gene matches: 4. Germline CDR1 SGHRS, CDR2 YFSETQ. CDR3 bases: TGCGCCAGCAGCTTTTTAGCGGGGAGCTCCTACAATGAGCAGTTCTTC. Encoded protein: CASSFLAGSSYNEQFF.

This chain joins TRBV20-1 and TRBJ2-7, with D possibly TRBD1 on 5 matching bases. The V gene's germline CDR1 is DFQATT and CDR2 SNEGSKA (reference sequence). This CDR3 is built from 11 residues. V was shortened by 6 bases and J by 3 bases, with 9 bases between the two germline ends. The chain's CDR3 is CSALGDYEQYF. The CDR3 DNA is TGCAGTGCCTTAGGGGACTACGAGCAGTACTTC.

The rearrangement uses TRBV5-4 and TRBJ2-7; possibly TRBD1 for D (5 bases). Trimming shortened V by 6 bases and J by 5 bases, and 18 bases separated the two germline ends. The CDR3 loop spans 14 amino acids. The germline gives CDR1 SGHNT, CDR2 YYREEE (reference sequence). This chain's CDR3 is CASMDRQGGDEQYF. The DNA of the CDR3 is TGTGCCAGCATGGACCGTCAGGGTGGTGACGAGCAGTACTTC.

The J gene is TRBJ1-1, the V gene TRBV5-1; D is perhaps TRBD1 (5 bases). This CDR3 has 15 residues. Germline-derived CDR1 and CDR2 are SGHRS and YFSETQ. V lost 1 base to trimming and J lost 1 base, with 11 bases between them. CDR3 in amino acids: CASSLWRGGNTEAFF. The CDR3 region has the DNA TGCGCCAGCAGCTTGTGGAGGGGCGGGAACACTGAAGCTTTCTTT.

The genes are TRBV6-1 and TRBJ2-3; no firm D call. The CDR3 consists of 13 residues. The ends were cut back, 3 bases at V and 0 bases at J, with 4 bases in the middle. Germline V gene sequence: CDR1 MNHNS, CDR2 SASEGT. CDR3 DNA sequence: TGTGCCAGCAGTGATGTAAGCACAGATACGCAGTATTTT. Amino acid sequence: CASSDVSTDTQYF.